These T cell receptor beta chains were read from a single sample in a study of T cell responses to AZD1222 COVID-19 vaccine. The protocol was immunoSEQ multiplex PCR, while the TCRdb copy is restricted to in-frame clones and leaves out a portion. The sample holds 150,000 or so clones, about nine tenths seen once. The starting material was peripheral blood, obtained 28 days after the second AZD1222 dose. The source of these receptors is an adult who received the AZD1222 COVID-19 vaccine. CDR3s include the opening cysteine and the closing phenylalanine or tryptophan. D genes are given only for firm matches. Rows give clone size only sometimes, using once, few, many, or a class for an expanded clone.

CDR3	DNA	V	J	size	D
CATSDLDRGTGELFF	TGTGCCACCAGTGATTTGGACAGGGGGACCGGGGAGCTGTTTTTT	TRBV24-1	TRBJ2-2	.	TRBD1
CASSLSDRSYGYTF	TGTGCCAGCAGTTTATCGGACAGGAGCTATGGCTACACCTTC	TRBV27	TRBJ1-2	.	TRBD1
CATTWGLTRNQPQHF	TGTGCCACCACCTGGGGCCTAACCCGGAATCAGCCCCAGCATTTT	TRBV6-6	TRBJ1-5	.	.
CASSIVNNSPLHF	TGTGCCAGCTCTATCGTGAATAATTCACCCCTCCACTTT	TRBV14	TRBJ1-6	.	.
CASSTTGDYGYTF	TGCGCCAGCAGTACCACAGGGGACTATGGCTACACCTTC	TRBV10-2	TRBJ1-2	.	TRBD1
CASSLEANSPLHF	TGTGCCAGCAGTTTAGAGGCTAATTCACCCCTCCACTTT	TRBV27	TRBJ1-6	.	.
CSASQYNEQFF	TGCAGTGCTAGCCAATACAATGAGCAGTTCTTC	TRBV20-1	TRBJ2-1	.	.
CASSELTGGSDGYTF	TGTGCCAGCAGTGAACTGACAGGGGGGTCTGATGGCTACACCTTC	TRBV25-1	TRBJ1-2	.	TRBD1
CASTKGAGVDTQYF	TGTGCCAGTACGAAGGGGGCCGGGGTGGATACGCAGTATTTT	TRBV19	TRBJ2-3	.	TRBD1
CASSLPGQGGDEQFF	TGCGCCAGCAGCCTTCCGGGACAGGGGGGCGATGAGCAGTTCTTC	TRBV5-1	TRBJ2-1	once	TRBD1
CASRGTQRWSNEQFF	TGTGCCAGTAGGGGGACCCAACGTTGGTCAAATGAGCAGTTCTTC	TRBV19	TRBJ2-1	.	.
CASSHQTSGSRPPYEQYF	TGTGCCAGCAGCCACCAGACTAGCGGGAGTCGACCCCCCTACGAGCAGTACTTC	TRBV4-2	TRBJ2-7	once	TRBD2
CASSLVQGGNSPLHF	TGCGCCAGCAGCTTGGTGCAGGGCGGGAATTCACCCCTCCACTTT	TRBV5-1	TRBJ1-6	many	.
CASSPRGSVDNEQFF	TGTGCCAGCAGCCCCCGCGGGAGTGTCGACAATGAGCAGTTCTTC	TRBV7-8	TRBJ2-1	.	TRBD2
CATSELGGASAQFF	TGTGCCACCAGTGAGTTGGGGGGAGCTAGCGCGCAGTTCTTC	TRBV24-1	TRBJ2-1	.	.
CSVATWRNTEAFF	TGCAGCGTTGCGACGTGGAGGAACACTGAAGCTTTCTTT	TRBV29-1	TRBJ1-1	.	.